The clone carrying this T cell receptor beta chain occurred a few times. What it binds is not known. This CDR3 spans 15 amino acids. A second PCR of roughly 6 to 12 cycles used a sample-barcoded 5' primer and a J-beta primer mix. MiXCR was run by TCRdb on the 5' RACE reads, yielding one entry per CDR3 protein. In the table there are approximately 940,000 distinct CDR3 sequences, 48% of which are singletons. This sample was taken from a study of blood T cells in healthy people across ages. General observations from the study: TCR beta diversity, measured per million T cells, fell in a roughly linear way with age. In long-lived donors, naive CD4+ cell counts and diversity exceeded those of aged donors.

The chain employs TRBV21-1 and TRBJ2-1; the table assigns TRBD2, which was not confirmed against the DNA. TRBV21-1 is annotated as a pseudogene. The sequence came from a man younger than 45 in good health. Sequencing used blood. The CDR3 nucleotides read TGTGCCAGCAGCAAATGCCCAGGGCCAGCGAATGAGCAGTTCTTC. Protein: CASSKCPGPANEQFF.